The 21 T cell receptor beta chains below come from one sample, sequenced in a study of blood T cell repertoires in COVID-19. The method was immunoSEQ multiplex PCR; TCRdb's version includes in-frame clones alone and lacks a portion of them. The sample shows over 150,000 clones, 78% of them seen only once. Sequences were obtained from PBMCs or T cells enriched from blood (not recorded which). All receptors come from a woman aged 45-59 years who had recovered from COVID-19.

This clone has just a few counts. This chain connects TRBV28 to TRBJ1-1; D is uncertain. Germline V gene sequence: CDR1 MDHEN, CDR2 SYDVKM. V gave up 6 bases and J gave up 11 bases, with 19 bases separating them. The CDR3 is 13 amino acids. The CDR3 nucleotides read TGTGCCAGCAGCGGGGAATCGGAGACGAGCGCTTTCTTT. Translated, it gives CASSGESETSAFF.

J is TRBJ2-7 and V is TRBV29-1, with D possibly TRBD2 on 7 matching bases. Germline V gene data show CDR1 as SQVTM and CDR2 as ANQGSEA. V lost 8 bases, J lost 5 bases, and 25 bases lay in between. The CDR3 contains 15 residues. The CDR3 DNA follows: TGCAGCACCGGTGGCTTAGGGGGAGGGCTCCACGAGCAGTACTTC. It encodes CSTGGLGGGLHEQYF.

This clone was seen just once. The rearrangement uses TRBV2 and TRBJ2-3; TRBD2 aligns across 7 bases. The CDR3 spans 13 residues. Germline loops: CDR1 SNHLY, CDR2 FYNNEI. V trimming: 8 bases; J trimming: 4 bases; junction bases outside the gene matches: 6. CDR3 region: CASLAASSDTQYF. CDR3 in DNA: TGTGCCAGCCTAGCGGCTTCCTCAGATACGCAGTATTTT.

V is TRBV15 and J is TRBJ2-5, with D possibly TRBD2 on 7 matching bases. Per the germline V gene, CDR1 is LNHNV and CDR2 is YYDKDF (reference sequence). This CDR3 is built from 15 residues. V gave up 1 base and J gave up 5 bases, with 14 bases separating them. In DNA, the CDR3 is TGTGCCACCAGCAGAGTACGGGGGGCAGGGGAGACCCAGTACTTC. Translated, it gives CATSRVRGAGETQYF.

V is TRBV7-9 and J is TRBJ2-1, with TRBD1 identical over 7 bases. Germline V gene lookup returns CDR1 SEHNR and CDR2 FQNEAQ (reference sequence). V dropped 5 bases and J dropped 8; count of bases not matched to a gene: 3. This CDR3 is 12 amino acids long. The CDR3 here is CASSRTGYEQFF. For the CDR3, the DNA is TGTGCCAGCAGCCGGACAGGATATGAGCAGTTCTTC.

The chain employs TRBV11-1 and TRBJ2-7; maybe TRBD2 (5 bases). The V gene lost 1 base and the J gene lost 0 bases, with 10 bases spanning the gap. Germline values: CDR1 SGHAT, CDR2 FQDESV (reference sequence). The CDR3 covers 15 residues. This CDR3 reads CASSLGSGPSYEQYF. For the CDR3, the DNA is TGTGCCAGCAGCTTAGGGAGCGGTCCCTCCTACGAGCAGTACTTC.

The chain has TRBV18 and TRBJ1-2, with 9 bases that match TRBD1. The CDR3 is 15 amino acids. Looked up from germline, CDR1 is KGHSH and CDR2 is LQKENI. Trimming took 5 bases from V and 7 from J; bases not matched to a gene: 11. The CDR3: CASSTDGTGKRGYTF. CDR3 DNA: TGTGCCAGCTCAACAGACGGGACAGGGAAGCGTGGCTACACCTTC.

The V gene is TRBV4-3, the J gene TRBJ1-1; TRBD1 is a possible D gene (5 bases). CDR1 and CDR2 from the germline V gene are LGHNA and YSLEER. CDR3 length equals 13 residues. The V gene lost 4 bases and the J gene lost 10 bases, with 16 bases spanning the gap. The chain's CDR3 is CASSRGVGEVAFF. The CDR3 bases are TGCGCCAGCAGCCGAGGGGTCGGGGAGGTAGCTTTCTTT.

This clone appeared once. The genes are TRBV4-2 and TRBJ1-3; tentatively, D is TRBD1 (5 bases). The germline V gene encodes CDR1 LGHNA and CDR2 YNFKEQ. Trimming took off 1 base at V and 2 bases at J, with 12 bases between the two ends. The CDR3 spans 16 residues. The CDR3 region has the DNA TGTGCCAGCAGCCAAGCCCGGTTGACAGCTGGAAACACCATATATTTT. It yields the protein CASSQARLTAGNTIYF.

The chain employs TRBV6-5 and TRBJ1-6, with 8 bases matching TRBD1. This CDR3 comprises 14 residues. V was clipped by 6 bases and J by 9 bases; unmatched bases: 7. Germline V lookup: CDR1 MNHEY, CDR2 SVGAGI. The CDR3 nucleotides read TGTGCCAGCAGACAGACAGGGGAGGGTTCACCCCTCCACTTT. Translating it yields CASRQTGEGSPLHF.

A few counts support this clone. V and J are TRBV27 and TRBJ1-1, with TRBD1 matching over 7 bases. The CDR3 covers 12 residues. Losses at the gene ends were 9 bases for V and 6 bases for J; bases not matched to a gene: 7. Germline lookup yields CDR1 MNHEY and CDR2 SMNVEV (reference sequence). CDR3: CARRGGQAEAFF. DNA for the CDR3: TGTGCCAGGCGAGGGGGCCAAGCTGAAGCTTTCTTT.

The genes are TRBV11-2 and TRBJ2-4; D is uncertain. Between the trimmed V and J ends, which lost 1 base and 0 bases, there was a span of 10 bases. The CDR3 sequence is 16 residues long. The germline gives CDR1 SGHAT, CDR2 FQNNGV. Here the CDR3 DNA reads TGTGCCAGCAGCTTAGCACTCCCTCGAGCCAAAAACATTCAGTACTTC. Translating it yields CASSLALPRAKNIQYF.

Here the CDR3 reads CSVTGGFANEKLFF. Here the CDR3 DNA reads TGCAGCGTAACAGGGGGCTTTGCTAATGAAAAACTGTTTTTT. This chain connects TRBV29-1 to TRBJ1-4; the match to TRBD1 covers 9 bases. This CDR3 is built from 14 residues. Unmatched junction bases numbered 5, after V lost 6 bases and J lost 3 bases. Germline V gene lookup returns CDR1 SQVTM and CDR2 ANQGSEA. Full variable domain (rest looked up from reference TRBV29-1 and TRBJ1-4): SAVISQKPSRDICQRGTSLTIQCQVDSQVTMMFWYRQQPGQSLTLIATANQGSEATYESGFVIDKFPISRPNLTFSTLTVSNMSPEDSSIYLCSVTGGFANEKLFFGSGTQLSVL.

The chain combines TRBV29-1 with TRBJ1-6; D is unclear. The germline V gene has CDR1 SQVTM and CDR2 ANQGSEA. The CDR3 spans 13 residues. With 0 bases removed from V and 8 bases from J, the gap between germline ends came to 8 bases. CDR3 DNA sequence: TGCAGCGTTGAAGAAACAGTTGATTCACCCCTCCACTTT. Residues: CSVEETVDSPLHF.

The rearrangement joins TRBV27 to TRBJ1-1; a possible D gene is TRBD1 (6 bases). The CDR3 extends over 14 amino acids. Germline V lookup: CDR1 MNHEY, CDR2 SMNVEV (reference sequence). V shed 6 bases and J shed 4 bases, with 15 bases lying between them. CDR3 protein: CASSTGQYFTEAFF. Written as DNA, the CDR3 is TGTGCCAGCAGCACTGGACAGTACTTCACTGAAGCTTTCTTT.

This clone has just one count. V gene TRBV28 combines with J gene TRBJ1-4, with D possibly being TRBD1 (5 bases). The CDR3 is made up of 17 amino acids. Trimming removed 2 bases from V and 3 bases from J, with 16 bases in between. The germline gives CDR1 MDHEN, CDR2 SYDVKM. DNA for the CDR3: TGTGCCAGCAGTTTAGGTCAGATTACGGGGGCTAATGAAAAACTGTTTTTT. Encoded protein: CASSLGQITGANEKLFF.

The chain links TRBV5-1 to TRBJ1-1; D call uncertain. This CDR3 has 15 residues. The germline CDR1 and CDR2 sequences are SGHRS and YFSETQ. Trimming pared 4 bases from V and 0 bases from J, leaving 13 bases between. CDR3 amino acids: CASSPGGPLNTEAFF. CDR3 bases: TGCGCCAGCAGCCCCGGCGGGCCGCTGAACACTGAAGCTTTCTTT.

The chain is built from TRBV19 and TRBJ1-2; 7 nucleotides match TRBD1. V lost 6 bases to trimming and J lost 2 bases; unmatched junction nucleotides: 3. This CDR3 contains 13 residues. Looked up from germline, CDR1 is LNHDA and CDR2 is SQIVND (reference sequence). CDR3 sequence reads: CASRTGQNYGYTF. The CDR3 DNA follows: TGTGCCAGTAGGACGGGACAGAACTATGGCTACACCTTC.

J is TRBJ2-6 and V is TRBV2; TRBD1 might be the D (5 bases). The CDR3 has 15 amino acids. Germline V gene sequence: CDR1 SNHLY, CDR2 FYNNEI. V was trimmed by 4 bases and J by 0 bases, leaving 7 bases between them. The CDR3: CASSVGVSGANVLTF. The CDR3 region has the DNA TGTGCCAGCAGTGTAGGGGTCTCTGGGGCCAACGTCCTGACTTTC.

The V call is TRBV7-9, the J call TRBJ1-1; 8 bases are shared with TRBD1. This CDR3 is 17 amino acids long. V gave up 0 bases and J gave up 1 base; unmatched junction bases: 7. The germline gives CDR1 SEHNR, CDR2 FQNEAQ (reference sequence). CDR3 coding DNA: TGTGCCAGCAGCTTAGCAGCAGGGGGCGCGGGGAACACTGAAGCTTTCTTT. It specifies CASSLAAGGAGNTEAFF.

The CDR3, as DNA: TGCGCCAGCAGCGGGCAGGGAAGTAATTCACCCCTCCACTTT. Translated: CASSGQGSNSPLHF. The gene calls are TRBV5-1 and TRBJ1-6, with D possibly matching TRBD1 (5 bases). V was pared by 4 bases and J by 6 bases, with 11 bases between. The germline CDR1 and CDR2 sequences are SGHRS and YFSETQ. This CDR3 comprises 14 residues.